Below are 10 T cell receptor beta chains sequenced from a single sample in a study of blood T cell repertoires in COVID-19. Measured with immunoSEQ multiplex PCR; TCRdb has only the in-frame clones, and not every one. The sample gives some 74,000 clones, roughly 80% of which show up once; 4% to 5.5% is in the top ten. Sequencing was done on a sample of peripheral blood. These receptors all stem from a woman aged 80 or over with active or convalescent COVID-19.

The chain is built from TRBV20-1 and TRBJ2-7; 8 bases line up with TRBD1. This CDR3 comprises 13 residues. In germline, CDR1 is DFQATT, CDR2 SNEGSKA (reference sequence). J gave up 4 bases and V 3 bases, and 5 bases lay outside the gene matches. CDR3 coding DNA: TGCAGTGCTAGTGTCCAGGGGGCTTACGAGCAGTACTTC. It is translated as CSASVQGAYEQYF.

The chain recombines TRBV20-1 with TRBJ2-5; no reliable D call. With 7 bases removed from V and 2 bases from J, the gap between germline ends came to 8 bases. The CDR3 loop spans 11 amino acids. Looked up from germline, CDR1 is DFQATT and CDR2 is SNEGSKA (reference sequence). CDR3 DNA: TGCAGTGTACTGCGGCAAGAGACCCAGTACTTC. Translating gives CSVLRQETQYF.

The chain has TRBV5-1 and TRBJ2-7; 10 nucleotides line up with TRBD1. Looked up from germline, CDR1 is SGHRS and CDR2 is YFSETQ. The CDR3 loop spans 15 amino acids. The trim removed 0 bases at V and 3 bases at J, leaving 3 bases unmatched. This CDR3 is CASSLVGTGVYEQYF. As DNA, the CDR3 is TGCGCCAGCAGCTTGGTAGGGACAGGGGTCTACGAGCAGTACTTC. The full variable domain, rest sourced from reference TRBV5-1 and TRBJ2-7, is KAGVTQTPRYLIKTRGQQVTLSCSPISGHRSVSWYQQTPGQGLQFLFEYFSETQRNKGNFPGRFSGRQFSNSRSEMNVSTLELGDSALYLCASSLVGTGVYEQYFGPGTRLTVT.

The chain couples TRBV11-2 to TRBJ2-7; TRBD2 matches 10 bases. This CDR3 has 15 residues. J gave up 0 bases and V 1 base, and 0 bases lay outside the gene matches. CDR1 and CDR2 (germline): SGHAT, FQNNGV. This chain's CDR3 is CASSLVAGGSYEQYF. The CDR3 DNA reads as TGTGCCAGCAGCTTAGTAGCGGGAGGCTCCTACGAGCAGTACTTC.

This clone was counted between two and nine times. This rearrangement joins TRBV20-1 to TRBJ1-2, with D unresolved. Looked up from germline, CDR1 is DFQATT and CDR2 is SNEGSKA (reference sequence). CDR3 size: 11 residues. Trimming took off 3 bases at V and 8 bases at J, with 10 bases between the two ends. This CDR3 is CSARPGIGYTF. The CDR3 bases are TGCAGTGCTAGGCCGGGGATAGGCTACACCTTC.

This chain connects TRBV5-4 to TRBJ1-2; TRBD1 matches at 7 bases. CDR1 and CDR2 (germline): SGHNT, YYREEE (reference sequence). The junction had 3 bases not matched to a gene; V was cut back by 0 bases and J by 4 bases. The CDR3 is made up of 14 amino acids. The CDR3 reads CASSLDPGGYGYTF. The DNA for the CDR3 is TGTGCCAGCAGCTTGGACCCAGGGGGCTATGGCTACACCTTC.

This chain connects TRBV10-3 to TRBJ2-5; 9 positions match TRBD2. CDR3 length: 18 amino acids. Per the germline V gene, CDR1 is ENHRY and CDR2 is SYGVKD. V shed 4 bases, J shed 2 bases, and the junction held 14 bases outside the gene matches. The CDR3 reads CAISAADLAGAGQETQYF. Written as DNA, the CDR3 is TGTGCCATCAGTGCGGCCGACTTAGCGGGGGCCGGGCAAGAGACCCAGTACTTC.

This clone was found many times. The rearrangement joins TRBV7-3 to TRBJ2-1; D is ambiguous. Germline V CDR1 and CDR2: SGHTA, FQGTGA. With 0 bases removed from V and 2 bases from J, the gap between germline ends came to 11 bases. The CDR3 is 16 residues long. The CDR3 region is CASSLTASPPYNEQFF. The DNA of the CDR3 is TGTGCCAGCAGCTTAACAGCCTCCCCCCCCTACAATGAGCAGTTCTTC.

The chain has TRBV2 and TRBJ2-7, with 13 bases that match TRBD2. V lost 7 bases and J lost 3; bases outside the gene matches: 9. Germline lookup yields CDR1 SNHLY and CDR2 FYNNEI. This CDR3 comprises 16 residues. CDR3 residues: CASIQGGLAGNYEQYF. DNA of the CDR3: TGTGCCAGCATTCAGGGGGGACTAGCGGGGAACTACGAGCAGTACTTC. Filled out from reference TRBV2 and TRBJ2-7, the complete variable domain reads EPEVTQTPSHQVTQMGQEVILRCVPISNHLYFYWYRQILGQKVEFLVSFYNNEISEKSEIFDDQFSVERPDGSNFTLKIRSTKLEDSAMYFCASIQGGLAGNYEQYFGPGTRLTVT.

The chain recombines TRBV24-1 with TRBJ2-3; D possibly corresponds to TRBD2 (5 bases). The germline gives CDR1 KGHDR, CDR2 SFDVKD. V was pared by 6 bases and J by 0 bases, with 21 bases between. The CDR3 totals 18 residues. CDR3 loop: CATSKSLGLASSTDTQYF. The CDR3 bases are TGTGCCACCAGTAAGAGCCTGGGTCTAGCTTCTAGCACAGATACGCAGTATTTT.